Following are 13 T cell receptor beta chains from one sample sequenced in a study of T-cell reconstitution after alpha-beta-depleted transplantation in children. Unique molecular identifiers were incorporated when the TCRbeta library was constructed. TCRdb reprocessed the PCR reads via MiXCR and lists one record per CDR3 protein. The data hold about 400,000 distinct CDR3 sequences, with roughly 22% observed a single time. The sequencing here drew on PBMCs from the stem cell graft donor, taken from the stem cell graft. The receptors derive from a human donor who donated a stem cell graft to a child with acute myeloid leukemia.

The rearrangement links TRBV11-1 to TRBJ2-2, with TRBD2 identical over 9 bases. The CDR3 extends over 18 amino acids. The germline CDR1 and CDR2 sequences are SGHAT and FQDESV (reference sequence). V dropped 5 bases and J dropped 1; count of bases not matched to a gene: 11. The CDR3 reads CASSPRGSGSGNTGELFF. The CDR3 DNA is TGTGCCAGCAGCCCAAGGGGTAGCGGGAGTGGGAACACCGGGGAGCTGTTTTTT.

This clonotype was picked up a small number of times. The rearrangement uses TRBV20-1 and TRBJ2-7, with 14 bases matching TRBD2. This CDR3 region has 15 residues. Trimming at V came to 6 bases and at J to 4 bases, leaving 8 bases not matched to a gene. Germline lookup yields CDR1 DFQATT and CDR2 SNEGSKA (reference sequence). CDR3 protein: CSAQDGTSGSYEQYF. The CDR3 region has the DNA TGCAGTGCACAAGACGGGACTAGCGGGAGTTACGAGCAGTACTTC.

The rearrangement joins TRBV6-1 to TRBJ1-2; TRBD1 agrees at 8 bases. Germline V CDR1 and CDR2: MNHNS, SASEGT. CDR3 size: 14 residues. Unmatched junction bases numbered 5, after V lost 5 bases and J lost 3 bases. The CDR3, as DNA: TGTGCCAGCAGTCGGACAGGGAGGGACTATGGCTACACCTTC. Its protein is CASSRTGRDYGYTF.

The sample holds a few counts of this clonotype. V and J are TRBV12-3 or TRBV12-4 and TRBJ2-1; maybe TRBD2 (7 bases). V was shortened by 1 base and J by 7 bases, with 14 bases between the two germline ends. This CDR3 is built from 15 residues. The CDR3 protein is CASSLVGGRGNEQFF. In nucleotides, the CDR3 is TGTGCCAGCAGTTTAGTGGGGGGGCGCGGGAATGAGCAGTTCTTC.

This clonotype was picked up many times. The chain carries TRBV5-1 and TRBJ2-5; 9 bases map to TRBD1. This CDR3 has 16 amino acids. V lost 0 bases to trimming and J lost 4 bases; unmatched junction nucleotides: 7. The germline V gene encodes CDR1 SGHRS and CDR2 YFSETQ. CDR3 coding DNA: TGCGCCAGCAGCTTGGAGGGACAGGGATATCCAGAGACCCAGTACTTC. Its translation is CASSLEGQGYPETQYF.

The genes are TRBV5-1 and TRBJ2-3; D possibly corresponds to TRBD1 (7 bases). V lost 5 bases and J 3 bases, leaving 13 bases between the germline ends. Germline V CDR1 and CDR2: SGHRS, YFSETQ. This CDR3 has 14 amino acids. The CDR3 DNA sequence: TGCGCCAGCAGACGACAGGGAGGAACAGATACGCAGTATTTT. Encoded protein: CASRRQGGTDTQYF. The whole variable domain, filled in from reference TRBV5-1 and TRBJ2-3, reads KAGVTQTPRYLIKTRGQQVTLSCSPISGHRSVSWYQQTPGQGLQFLFEYFSETQRNKGNFPGRFSGRQFSNSRSEMNVSTLELGDSALYLCASRRQGGTDTQYFGPGTRLTVL.

The chain carries TRBV7-2 and TRBJ2-7; 8 bases are shared with TRBD1. V lost 2 bases and J lost 5; bases outside the gene matches: 2. The CDR3 spans 13 residues. Germline values: CDR1 SGHTA, CDR2 FQGNSA. CDR3 bases: TGTGCCAGCAGCTTAAGGACAGGGCACGAGCAGTACTTC. Protein sequence: CASSLRTGHEQYF. The whole variable domain, remainder taken from reference TRBV7-2 and TRBJ2-7, is GAGVSQSPSNKVTEKGKDVELRCDPISGHTALYWYRQSLGQGLEFLIYFQGNSAPDKSGLPSDRFSAERTGGSVSTLTIQRTQQEDSAVYLCASSLRTGHEQYFGPGTRLTVT.

The genes are TRBV15 and TRBJ2-2, with 9 bases fitting TRBD1. V was pared by 0 bases and J by 7 bases, with 6 bases of the junction left unmatched. This CDR3 has 16 amino acids. Germline-derived CDR1 and CDR2 are LNHNV and YYDKDF (reference sequence). CDR3 in amino acids: CATSRDMGQGGGELFF. The CDR3, as DNA: TGTGCCACCAGCAGAGATATGGGACAGGGAGGCGGGGAGCTGTTTTTT.

This clonotype occurred many times. The V gene is TRBV27, the J gene TRBJ2-1; 7 bases are a match to TRBD2. CDR1 is MNHEY and CDR2 is SMNVEV in the germline V gene (reference sequence). This CDR3 is 16 amino acids long. The trim removed 2 bases at V and 3 bases at J, leaving 7 bases unmatched. CDR3 sequence: CASSLSEGTNYNEQFF. CDR3 DNA sequence: TGTGCCAGCAGTTTAAGTGAAGGGACTAACTACAATGAGCAGTTCTTC.

The chain's CDR3 is CATTTATGTTGELFF. CDR3 in DNA: TGTGCCACCACTACTGCCACGGGGACCACCGGGGAGCTGTTTTTT. The chain joins TRBV15 to TRBJ2-2; D tentatively reads TRBD1 or TRBD2 (5 bases each). Germline V CDR1 and CDR2: LNHNV, YYDKDF (reference sequence). With 7 bases removed from V and 4 bases from J, the gap between germline ends came to 16 bases. CDR3 length: 15 amino acids.

This clonotype was seen a handful of times. V usage is TRBV25-1 and J usage is TRBJ2-1; TRBD1 agrees at 8 bases. The CDR3 covers 15 residues. Germline V lookup: CDR1 MGHDK, CDR2 SYGVNS. With V trimmed by 3 bases and J by 6 bases, 7 bases remained unmatched. CDR3 nucleotide sequence: TGTGCCAGCAGTGATAGGGACAGGACTCTCAATGAGCAGTTCTTC. This sequence encodes CASSDRDRTLNEQFF.

The chain links TRBV5-1 to TRBJ1-2; 8 bases are shared with TRBD1. Germline CDR1 SGHRS, CDR2 YFSETQ. After removal of 4 bases from V and 4 bases from J, the junction contained 9 bases not matched to a gene. The CDR3 extends over 15 amino acids. DNA for the CDR3: TGCGCCAGCAGCAACGGACAGGGCCGTGGCTATGGCTACACCTTC. This codes for CASSNGQGRGYGYTF. Full variable domain (remainder filled in from reference TRBV5-1 and TRBJ1-2): KAGVTQTPRYLIKTRGQQVTLSCSPISGHRSVSWYQQTPGQGLQFLFEYFSETQRNKGNFPGRFSGRQFSNSRSEMNVSTLELGDSALYLCASSNGQGRGYGYTFGSGTRLTVV.

This sequence joins TRBV29-1 and TRBJ2-7; D is possibly TRBD1 or TRBD2 (5 bases each). V lost 4 bases to trimming and J lost 2 bases, with 9 bases between them. The germline V gene encodes CDR1 SQVTM and CDR2 ANQGSEA. This CDR3 has 12 residues. CDR3 protein: CSVAGDAYEQYF. The CDR3 DNA sequence: TGCAGCGTTGCCGGGGACGCCTACGAGCAGTACTTC.